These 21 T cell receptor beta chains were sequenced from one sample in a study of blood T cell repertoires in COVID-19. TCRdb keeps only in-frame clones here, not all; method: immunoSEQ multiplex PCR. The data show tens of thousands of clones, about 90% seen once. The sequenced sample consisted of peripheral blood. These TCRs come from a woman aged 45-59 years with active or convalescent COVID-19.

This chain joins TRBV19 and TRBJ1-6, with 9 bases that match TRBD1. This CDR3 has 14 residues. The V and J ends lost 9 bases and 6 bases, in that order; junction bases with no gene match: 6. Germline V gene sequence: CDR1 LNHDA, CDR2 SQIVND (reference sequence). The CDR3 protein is CASWGQGINSPLHF. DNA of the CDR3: TGTGCCAGCTGGGGACAGGGTATTAATTCACCCCTCCACTTT.

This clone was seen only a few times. The CDR3 region has the DNA TGTGCCAGTAGTGGAAAGACAGGATCCTACGAGCAGTACTTC. Its translation: CASSGKTGSYEQYF. The V call is TRBV19, the J call TRBJ2-7, with a possible D match to TRBD1 (6 bases). V was pared by 5 bases and J by 1 base, with 12 bases between. The CDR3 runs to 14 residues. Germline CDR1 and CDR2: LNHDA and SQIVND (reference sequence).

CDR3 nucleotide sequence: TGTGCCAGCAGCGTACGAGGGGGTGACGAGCAGTACTTC. Protein: CASSVRGGDEQYF. This chain joins TRBV9 and TRBJ2-7; possibly TRBD1 for D (6 bases). Looked up from germline, CDR1 is SGDLS and CDR2 is YYNGEE. CDR3 length equals 13 residues. V was cut by 1 base and J by 5 bases, with 10 bases left in between.

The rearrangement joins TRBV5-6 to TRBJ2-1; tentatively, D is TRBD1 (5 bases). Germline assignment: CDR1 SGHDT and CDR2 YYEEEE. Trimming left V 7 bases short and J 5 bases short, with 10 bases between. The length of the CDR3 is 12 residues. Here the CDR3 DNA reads TGTGCCAGCGGGGCCGTAGACAATGAGCAGTTCTTC. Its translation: CASGAVDNEQFF.

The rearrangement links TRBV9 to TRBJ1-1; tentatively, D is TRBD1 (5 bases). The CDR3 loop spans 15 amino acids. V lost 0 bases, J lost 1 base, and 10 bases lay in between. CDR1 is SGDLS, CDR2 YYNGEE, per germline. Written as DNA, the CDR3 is TGTGCCAGCAGCGTAGAGGGGAAGAGGAACACTGAAGCTTTCTTT. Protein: CASSVEGKRNTEAFF.

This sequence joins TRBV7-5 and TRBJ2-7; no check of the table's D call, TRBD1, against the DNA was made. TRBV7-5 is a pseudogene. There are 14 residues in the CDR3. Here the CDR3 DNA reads TGTGTCAGAAGCTTAATAGGGACAGGGGACGAGCAGTACTTC. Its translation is CVRSLIGTGDEQYF.

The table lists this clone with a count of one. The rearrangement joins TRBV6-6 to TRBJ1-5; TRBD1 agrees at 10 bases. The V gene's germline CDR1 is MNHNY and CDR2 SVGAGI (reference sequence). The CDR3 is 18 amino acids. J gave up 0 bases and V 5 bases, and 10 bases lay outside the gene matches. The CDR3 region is CASSPQGTGAVSNQPQHF. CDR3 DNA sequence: TGTGCCAGCAGTCCTCAAGGGACAGGGGCCGTTAGCAATCAGCCCCAGCATTTT.

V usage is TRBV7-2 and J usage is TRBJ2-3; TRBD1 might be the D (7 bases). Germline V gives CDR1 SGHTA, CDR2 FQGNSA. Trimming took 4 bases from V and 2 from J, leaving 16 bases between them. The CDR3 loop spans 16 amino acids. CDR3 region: CASSSTGDSYTDTQYF. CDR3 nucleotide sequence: TGTGCCAGCAGCTCAACAGGGGACTCGTACACAGATACGCAGTATTTT.

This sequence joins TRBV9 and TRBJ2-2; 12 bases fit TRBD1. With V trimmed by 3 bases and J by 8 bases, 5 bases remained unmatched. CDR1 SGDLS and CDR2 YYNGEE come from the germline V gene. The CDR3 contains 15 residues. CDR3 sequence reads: CASSARDRGPGELFF. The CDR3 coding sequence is TGTGCCAGCAGCGCCCGGGACAGGGGGCCTGGGGAGCTGTTTTTT.

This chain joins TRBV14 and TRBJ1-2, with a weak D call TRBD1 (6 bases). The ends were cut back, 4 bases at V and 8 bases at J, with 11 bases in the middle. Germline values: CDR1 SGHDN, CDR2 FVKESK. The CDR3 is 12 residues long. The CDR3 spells CASSLNRDGYTF. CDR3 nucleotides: TGTGCCAGCAGCCTAAACAGGGACGGCTACACCTTC.

CDR3 in DNA: TGTGCCTGGAGTGTAGTAGGTCAGGGGAATTCACCCCTCCACTTT. It yields the protein CAWSVVGQGNSPLHF. V usage is TRBV30 and J usage is TRBJ1-6; D possibly corresponds to TRBD1 (6 bases). With 0 bases removed from V and 7 bases from J, the gap between germline ends came to 13 bases. Per the germline V gene, CDR1 is GTSNPN and CDR2 is SVGIG (reference sequence). The CDR3 is 15 amino acids.

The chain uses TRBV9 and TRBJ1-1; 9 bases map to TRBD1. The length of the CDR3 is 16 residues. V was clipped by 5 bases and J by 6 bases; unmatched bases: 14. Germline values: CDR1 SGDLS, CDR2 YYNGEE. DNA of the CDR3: TGTGCCAGCAGTGTGAACCCTTGGGGACAGGGACCTGAAGCTTTCTTT. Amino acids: CASSVNPWGQGPEAFF.

CDR3 sequence reads: CASSLTGDTDGYTF. The DNA for the CDR3 is TGTGCCAGCAGCTTAACAGGGGATACTGATGGCTACACCTTC. This chain links TRBV7-9 with TRBJ1-2; the match to TRBD1 covers 7 bases. In germline, CDR1 is SEHNR, CDR2 FQNEAQ (reference sequence). The CDR3 length is 14 residues. Unmatched junction bases numbered 6, after V lost 2 bases and J lost 6 bases.

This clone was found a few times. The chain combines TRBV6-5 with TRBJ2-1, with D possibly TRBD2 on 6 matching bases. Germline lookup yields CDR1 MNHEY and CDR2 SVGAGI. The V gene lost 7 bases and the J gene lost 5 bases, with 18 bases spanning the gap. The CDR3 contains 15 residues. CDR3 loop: CASNPAREVDNEQFF. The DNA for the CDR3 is TGTGCCAGCAACCCTGCCAGGGAGGTGGACAATGAGCAGTTCTTC.

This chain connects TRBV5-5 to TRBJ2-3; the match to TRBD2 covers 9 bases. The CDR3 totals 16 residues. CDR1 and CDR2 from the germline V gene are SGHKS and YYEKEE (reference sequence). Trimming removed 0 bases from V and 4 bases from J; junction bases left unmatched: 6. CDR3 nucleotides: TGTGCCAGCAGCTTGGTCGGGACTAGCTTCCCAGATACGCAGTATTTT. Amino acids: CASSLVGTSFPDTQYF.

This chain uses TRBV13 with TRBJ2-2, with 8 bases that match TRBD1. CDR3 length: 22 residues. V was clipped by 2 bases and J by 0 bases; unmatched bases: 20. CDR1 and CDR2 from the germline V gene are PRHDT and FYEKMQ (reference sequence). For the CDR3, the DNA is TGTGCCAGCAGCTTATCGGGGTTGGGAGTACAGGGGGTGGCCCCGAACACCGGGGAGCTGTTTTTT. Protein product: CASSLSGLGVQGVAPNTGELFF.

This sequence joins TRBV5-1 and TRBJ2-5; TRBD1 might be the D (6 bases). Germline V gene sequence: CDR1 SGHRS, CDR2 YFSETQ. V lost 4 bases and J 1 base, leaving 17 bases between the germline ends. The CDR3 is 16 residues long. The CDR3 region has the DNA TGCGCCAGCAGCGGGGGACACCGGATGCTCCAAGAGACCCAGTACTTC. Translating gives CASSGGHRMLQETQYF. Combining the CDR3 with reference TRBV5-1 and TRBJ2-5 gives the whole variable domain KAGVTQTPRYLIKTRGQQVTLSCSPISGHRSVSWYQQTPGQGLQFLFEYFSETQRNKGNFPGRFSGRQFSNSRSEMNVSTLELGDSALYLCASSGGHRMLQETQYFGPGTRLLVL.

CDR3 sequence reads: CASSYSTRRGRTEAFF. In nucleotides, the CDR3 is TGTGCCAGCAGTTACTCAACTAGACGGGGGAGGACTGAAGCTTTCTTT. This chain connects TRBV6-2 or TRBV6-3 to TRBJ1-1, with D tentatively TRBD1 (5 bases). With 0 bases removed from V and 5 bases from J, the gap between germline ends came to 16 bases. The CDR3 has 16 residues. Per germline, CDR1 MNHEY and CDR2 SVGEGT.

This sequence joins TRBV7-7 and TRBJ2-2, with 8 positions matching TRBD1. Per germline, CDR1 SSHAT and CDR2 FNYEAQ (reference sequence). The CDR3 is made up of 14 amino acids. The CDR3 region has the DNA TGTGCTATCCAGGGGGCACGGGCAACCGGGGAGCTGTTTTTT. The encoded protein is CAIQGARATGELFF.

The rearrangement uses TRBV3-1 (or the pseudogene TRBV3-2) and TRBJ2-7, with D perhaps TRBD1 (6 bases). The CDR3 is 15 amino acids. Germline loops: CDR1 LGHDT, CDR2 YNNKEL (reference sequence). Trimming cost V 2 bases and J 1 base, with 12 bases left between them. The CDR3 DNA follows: TGTGCCAGCAGCCAACGCCAGGGGTTATCCTACGAGCAGTACTTC. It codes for CASSQRQGLSYEQYF.

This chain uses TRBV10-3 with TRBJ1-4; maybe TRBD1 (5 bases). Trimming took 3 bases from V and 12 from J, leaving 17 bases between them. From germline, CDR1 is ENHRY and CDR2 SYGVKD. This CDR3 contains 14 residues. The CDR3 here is CAISDGSRLGELFF. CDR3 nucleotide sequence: TGTGCCATCAGTGACGGGAGCCGCTTGGGGGAACTGTTTTTT.